This TCR beta chain was recovered during a study of T cell responses to AZD1222 COVID-19 vaccine. Overall study findings and caveats: At study baseline, merely over 5 AZD1222 recipients were seropositive.

Germline CDR1 and CDR2: SGHTA and FQGNSA. The CDR3 runs 15 residues. J lost 3 bases, V lost 1 base, and 3 bases had no gene match. Method: immunoSEQ multiplex PCR; TCRdb's copy keeps in-frame clones and lacks some. The table records 85,000 to 100,000 clones, roughly nine tenths of them present only once. The analysis combined second doses at about 4 or about 12 weeks. Remarks on this clone: The antigen remains undetermined.

This rearrangement joins TRBV7-2 to TRBJ1-5, with TRBD1 matching over 7 bases. The sequence was collected from an adult who received the AZD1222 COVID-19 vaccine. The specimen comprised peripheral blood, sampled 28 days after the second AZD1222 dose. In DNA, the CDR3 is TGTGCCAGCAGCTTAGGGGGACAGTTCAATCAGCCCCAGCATTTT. Encoded protein: CASSLGGQFNQPQHF.